This TCR beta chain was identified during a study of blood T cells in healthy people across ages (dated by TCRdb to between 2014 and 2017). Describing the broader study: In model experiments, template switching captured roughly one uniquely barcoded TCR beta cDNA molecule for every two T cells. Age-related changes in TCR beta repertoire diversity were measured in the study by deep sequencing normalized with unique cDNA molecular identifiers. Two additional independent replicas of 1 million unique cDNA reads from the same blood draw were analyzed for two donors (one aged 18 to 30 and one aged 80 or older). The donors were divided into four age groups: young (average roughly 15 years), middle-aged (roughly 40), aged (about 61) and long-lived (roughly 88). To avoid experimental bias, donors of different ages were distributed randomly across sequencing lanes. The paper as a whole reports these results and caveats: Conclusive comparison of naive and antigen-experienced compartments was prevented by the profiling of bulk unsorted PBMCs. Compared with the aged group, the long-lived group had more naive CD4+ T cells, fewer expanded clones and increased TCR diversity, a pattern suggesting age selection. As age increased, observed TCR beta diversity per million T cells dropped in a roughly linear way, and a significant reduction was already evident by age about 40. Total diversity estimates from one million sequenced T cells were considered lower bounds and underestimates. There was a strong correlation between observed TCR beta diversity and the percentage of naive T cells measured by flow cytometry. Donor CMV infection status was unknown, potentially confounding age-related changes in expanded clonotypes.

The donors were about 40 Caucasian individuals from Russia, aged 6 to 90 years, who were systemically healthy. Each donor gave ten milliliters of peripheral blood, collected into EDTA-treated Vacutainer tubes. Ficoll-Paque density-gradient centrifugation was used to isolate PBMCs, with at least 6 million obtained per sample. Total RNA was extracted from PBMCs with Trizol reagent, with at least 6 micrograms obtained per sample. For every donor, flow cytometry on a PBMC aliquot measured the percentage of naive CD45RAhigh/CD27high T cells. As for this clonotype: No cognate antigen has been identified for it. Base qualities were left out, and no much larger clone turns up one base away.

Between the V and J ends, shortened by 5 bases and 0 bases respectively, the junction contains 13 bases. CDR1 and CDR2 are read off the germline V gene as SQVTM and ANQGSEA. The CDR3 sequence holds 14 residues, the cysteine and phenylalanine included. The retained sequence is limited to the CDR3, 42 bases, with the frame set at the first base. The method behind the library was 5' RACE. Sequencing was performed on an Illumina HiSeq 2500. The second PCR ran for roughly 7 to 11 cycles and used a J-beta primer mix along with a sample-barcoded 5' primer. Each TCR beta cDNA molecule received a unique molecular identifier from a template-switch 5' adaptor carrying 12 random nucleotides. Each sample yielded at least 3 million CDR3-containing paired-end reads. All of the RNA was converted into first-strand cDNA using the Mint cDNA synthesis kit, with a TRBC-specific oligonucleotide serving as the primer. Following uracil-DNA glycosylase treatment, a first 18-cycle PCR with universal primers M1SS and BC2_uni_R was performed on all cDNA. For the original study's pipeline: Normalization of each sample was performed by random selection of 1 million high-quality reads, each carrying a distinct molecular identifier. Reads sharing molecular identifiers were discarded rather than binned into consensus sequences. MiTCR, set to a Q25 quality threshold and the strictest error-elimination algorithm, was used for CDR3 identification, clonotype clustering and error correction. Lower-bound total TCR beta diversity was estimated with a nonparametric unseen species model using Euler transformation. TCRdb reanalyzed the raw reads on its own, using fastp at Q25 for trimming and MiXCR for clone calling, and kept in-frame beta chains. Every entry covers one CDR3 protein and lists the most common genes and DNA from its rows. The V and J calls here are based on TCRdb, not the publication. The sample contains hundreds of thousands of distinct CDR3 sequences, under 55% of them found a single time. The ten largest clones capture about a fifth of the sample.

Sequencing was carried out using blood. Here the chain combines TRBV29-1 and TRBJ1-1; tentative D gene TRBD1, with 5 bases matching. This receptor was obtained from a man in his 60s in good health. The CDR3 protein is CSVTTGNMNTEAFF. The base sequence is TGCAGCGTTACAACAGGTAACATGAACACTGAAGCTTTCTTT.